The T cell receptor beta chain under discussion was sequenced for a study of blood T cell repertoires in COVID-19. Across the study: T cells, B-cell-depleted T cells, or PBMCs supplied cDNA or gDNA.

Unmatched junction bases numbered 4, after V lost 3 bases and J lost 4 bases. The CDR3 loop spans 14 amino acids. Germline lookup yields CDR1 SGDLS and CDR2 YYNGEE. Here immunoSEQ multiplex PCR was the method, and the copy in TCRdb shows in-frame clones only, minus some. The data show roughly 420,000 clones, around 87% seen once. Participants spanned ages about 18 to 100 years and resided in roughly 26 US areas. Cohort allocation depended upon clinical history that participants reported. The sequenced sample was PBMCs or T cells enriched from blood (not recorded which). The clonotype was recovered from a woman under 40 with acute COVID-19. The V and J genes are TRBV9 and TRBJ1-2; TRBD1 agrees at 9 bases. CDR3 DNA: TGTGCCAGCAGCGGACAGGGGGGGTCCTATGGCTACACCTTC. This gives the protein CASSGQGGSYGYTF.